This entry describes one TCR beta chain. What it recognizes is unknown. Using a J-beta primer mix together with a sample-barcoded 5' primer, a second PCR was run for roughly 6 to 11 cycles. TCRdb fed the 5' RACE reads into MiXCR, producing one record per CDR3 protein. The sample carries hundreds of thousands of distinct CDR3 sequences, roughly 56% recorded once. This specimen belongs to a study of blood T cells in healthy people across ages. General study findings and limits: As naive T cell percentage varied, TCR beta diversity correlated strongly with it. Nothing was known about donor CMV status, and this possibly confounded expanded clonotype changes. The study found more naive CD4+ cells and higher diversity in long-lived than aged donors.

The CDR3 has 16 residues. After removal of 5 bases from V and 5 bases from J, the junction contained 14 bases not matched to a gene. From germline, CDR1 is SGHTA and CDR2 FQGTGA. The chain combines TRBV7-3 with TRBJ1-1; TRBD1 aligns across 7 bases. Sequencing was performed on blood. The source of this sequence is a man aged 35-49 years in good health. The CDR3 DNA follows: TGTGCCAGCAGCCTTTCCTTTGACAGGGAAAGAACTGAAGCTTTCTTT. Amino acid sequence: CASSLSFDRERTEAFF.